This T cell receptor beta chain derives from a study of vaccination and CD4 T cells after COVID-19. Across the whole study: The study enrolled six male and four female convalescents, two of whom were Hispanic. Post-COVID draws followed diagnosis by a median about 100 days (range 35 to 161). Overall study results and limits: It was observed that, in convalescent patients, a median 86.3% of reactive clones arose only post-vaccination.

A word on this clonotype: Its specificity is unknown.

Treatment indicated: roughly ten-day PBMC culture with coronavirus spike peptide pools or control peptides (ViraFEST assay). Looked up from germline, CDR1 is LNHNV and CDR2 is YYDKDF (reference sequence). V trimming: 3 bases; J trimming: 2 bases; junction bases outside the gene matches: 1. The CDR3 runs 16 residues. Sequencing of the DNA from cultured CD4+ T cells was carried out with the Oncomine TCR Beta short-read assay. Using the QIAamp micro DNA kit, genomic DNA was extracted from the CD4+ T cells that had been cultured. TCRdb re-derived calls from the PCR reads in MiXCR, one entry per CDR3 protein. In the table there are 20,000 to 25,000 distinct CDR3 sequences, 60% to 80% of which are singletons.

The receptor was isolated from a human donor who received a COVID-19 vaccine. The rearrangement uses TRBV15 and TRBJ2-3; TRBD2 agrees at 14 bases. Sequences were derived from CD4+ T cells from blood, cultured in vitro, sampled after SARS-CoV-2 vaccination. The CDR3 loop reads CATSRGLAGATDTQYF. The CDR3 coding sequence is TGTGCCACCAGCAGGGGACTAGCGGGGGCCACAGATACGCAGTATTTT.